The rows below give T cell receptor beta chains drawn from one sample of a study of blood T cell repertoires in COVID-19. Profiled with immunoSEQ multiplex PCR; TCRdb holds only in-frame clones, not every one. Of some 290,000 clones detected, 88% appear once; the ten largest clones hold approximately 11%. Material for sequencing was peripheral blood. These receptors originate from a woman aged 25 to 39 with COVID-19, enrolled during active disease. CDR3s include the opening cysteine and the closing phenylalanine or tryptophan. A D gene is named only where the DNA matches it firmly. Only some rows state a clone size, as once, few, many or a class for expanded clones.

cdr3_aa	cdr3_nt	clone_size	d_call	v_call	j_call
CSVLLAGGHYEQYF	TGCAGCGTCTTACTAGCGGGAGGCCACTACGAGCAGTACTTC	NA	TRBD2	TRBV29-1	TRBJ2-7
CASFGAFAEPRSSYNEQFF	TGTGCCAGCTTTGGAGCCTTTGCAGAGCCCCGTAGCTCCTACAATGAGCAGTTCTTC	NA	NA	TRBV2	TRBJ2-1
CASSPFRGDSGNTIYF	TGTGCCAGCTCACCTTTCCGAGGAGATTCTGGAAACACCATATATTTT	NA	NA	TRBV18	TRBJ1-3
CASSKPSGSSYEQYF	TGTGCCAGCAGCAAACCTAGCGGGAGCTCCTACGAGCAGTACTTC	NA	TRBD2	TRBV2	TRBJ2-7
CSASGSNGYTF	TGCAGTGCGAGCGGGTCGAATGGCTACACCTTC	NA	NA	TRBV20-1	TRBJ1-2
CAITGGNTEAFF	TGTGCCATCACAGGGGGAAACACTGAAGCTTTCTTT	NA	TRBD1	TRBV7-9	TRBJ1-1
CASSDTTGDTGELFF	TGTGCCAGCAGTGACACAACAGGGGACACCGGGGAGCTGTTTTTT	NA	TRBD1	TRBV6-4	TRBJ2-2
CATQLKGAHQETQYF	TGCGCCACTCAGCTTAAGGGAGCCCACCAAGAGACCCAGTACTTC	NA	NA	TRBV5-1	TRBJ2-5
CASSKASGPNLGTDTQYF	TGTGCCAGCAGCAAAGCTAGCGGGCCTAACTTGGGTACAGATACGCAGTATTTT	once	NA	TRBV21-1	TRBJ2-3
CASSYTETPYNEQFF	TGTGCCAGCAGTTATACAGAGACCCCCTACAATGAGCAGTTCTTC	few	NA	TRBV6-2/TRBV6-3	TRBJ2-1
CASSPGQGPYNEQFF	TGTGCCAGCAGCCCGGGACAGGGGCCCTACAATGAGCAGTTCTTC	NA	TRBD1	TRBV7-2	TRBJ2-1
CASSYPGTGGGVETQYF	TGTGCCAGCAGCTATCCCGGGACAGGGGGCGGGGTGGAGACCCAGTACTTC	NA	TRBD1	TRBV6-8	TRBJ2-5
CASSLEVALPNEQFF	TGCGCCAGCAGCTTGGAGGTAGCCCTCCCGAATGAGCAGTTCTTC	NA	NA	TRBV5-1	TRBJ2-1
CASSYSSERSYNEQFF	TGTGCCAGCAGTTACTCGAGTGAGCGCTCCTACAATGAGCAGTTCTTC	medium-sized	NA	TRBV6-5	TRBJ2-1
CASSAGGSGYEQYF	TGTGCCAGTAGTGCCGGAGGAAGTGGGTACGAGCAGTACTTC	NA	NA	TRBV19	TRBJ2-7
CASSFRDRETQYF	TGTGCCAGCAGCTTCCGGGACAGGGAGACCCAGTACTTC	NA	TRBD1	TRBV5-8	TRBJ2-5
CASSLQGAGGNTIYF	TGTGCCAGCAGCCTACAGGGGGCCGGTGGAAACACCATATATTTT	few	TRBD1	TRBV2	TRBJ1-3